The rows below give T cell receptor beta chains drawn from one sample of a study of T cell repertoires in cytomegalovirus infection. These receptors' antigens are unknown. TCRdb ran MiXCR on the reads and lists one entry per CDR3 protein. The sample has about 110,000 distinct CDR3 sequences, around 40% seen once. This specimen was CD8+ T cells from cultured PBMCs, taken from culture after CMV antigen stimulation. The receptor set was obtained from a human donor in good health (CMV status not recorded). Some clones in this sample may be carry-over from other donors' samples. The CDR3 runs from the conserved cysteine through the conserved F or W. Each record gives: clone size, V gene, D gene, J gene, CDR3 protein, CDR3 DNA. The D gene is left open where the match is weak. The listing skips clone size in some rows; elsewhere it reads once, few, many or a size class.

-,TRBV29-1,-,TRBJ1-1,CSVQQGMNTEAFF,TGCAGCGTCCAACAGGGTATGAACACTGAAGCTTTCTTT
-,TRBV19,TRBD1,TRBJ1-1,CASSLQGAGNTEAFF,TGTGCCAGTAGTCTCCAGGGGGCAGGGAACACTGAAGCTTTCTTT
-,TRBV7-2,-,TRBJ2-3,CASTLRASDGDTQYF,TGTGCCAGCACTCTTCGGGCTAGCGACGGTGATACGCAGTATTTT
-,TRBV28,-,TRBJ2-7,CATWAQSYEQYF,TGTGCCACCTGGGCCCAGTCCTACGAGCAGTACTTC
-,TRBV7-9,TRBD2,TRBJ2-3,CASSWTSGAPVVDTQYF,TGTGCCAGCAGCTGGACTAGCGGGGCCCCTGTCGTGGATACGCAGTATTTT
-,TRBV6-2/TRBV6-3,-,TRBJ1-5,CASKGRIIYQPQHF,TGTGCCAGCAAGGGACGGATTATTTATCAGCCCCAGCATTTT
-,TRBV2,TRBD1,TRBJ1-6,CASSDIGQGENSPLHF,TGTGCCAGCAGTGACATTGGACAGGGGGAGAATTCACCCCTCCACTTT
few,TRBV29-1,-,TRBJ2-7,CSVLGLTLGVSEQYF,TGCAGCGTTCTTGGACTAACCCTCGGGGTCTCCGAGCAGTACTTC
few,TRBV7-8,-,TRBJ1-2,CASSLDGTRNYGYTF,TGTGCCAGCAGCTTAGACGGTACGCGGAACTATGGCTACACCTTC
once,TRBV2,-,TRBJ2-1,CALNWAGLSHNEQFF,TGTGCCCTTAACTGGGCAGGGTTAAGTCACAATGAGCAGTTCTTC
many,TRBV6-2/TRBV6-3,-,TRBJ1-5,CASSSWGGNQPQHF,TGTGCCAGCAGTTCCTGGGGTGGCAATCAGCCCCAGCATTTT
-,TRBV12-3/TRBV12-4,TRBD1,TRBJ1-2,CASSPQGAGYGYTF,TGTGCCAGCAGCCCACAGGGGGCTGGCTATGGCTACACCTTC
-,TRBV6-6,-,TRBJ2-1,CASSAGPLNNEQFF,TGTGCCAGCAGTGCCGGCCCGCTGAACAATGAGCAGTTCTTC
-,TRBV5-4,TRBD2,TRBJ2-7,CASSPGLAGGLSYEQYF,TGTGCCAGCAGCCCAGGACTAGCGGGGGGCCTGAGCTACGAGCAGTACTTC
few,TRBV5-4,-,TRBJ2-3,CASSSRRDPDTQYF,TGTGCCAGCAGCTCTAGACGGGACCCAGATACGCAGTATTTT
many,TRBV11-3,-,TRBJ1-1,CASPGSLLNTEAFF,TGTGCCAGCCCAGGGTCGCTCCTGAACACTGAAGCTTTCTTT